The 15 T cell receptor beta chains below were found in one sample sequenced in a study of tissue T cells after allogeneic stem cell transplantation. Assay: immunoSEQ multiplex PCR; the TCRdb copy retains only in-frame clones and omits some. The table records 7,500 to 9,000 clones, over 30% of them present only once. Specified time point: mouse harvest day 14 after allogeneic transplant. Mouse grafts combined 10^7 T-cell-depleted bone marrow cells with 10^6 splenic CD5+ T cells. The source material was skin. These receptor sequences come from a female BALB/c mouse given C57BL/6 T cells with graft-versus-host disease after an allogeneic hematopoietic cell transplant.

Points on this clone: The listed genes are named as in mouse. The CDR3 goes on 1 residue after the read ends, and that part is filled in from the germline J gene. This chain joins TRBV15 and TRBJ2-3; 10 bases are shared with TRBD2. Trimming at V came to 6 bases and at J to 3 bases, leaving 6 bases not matched to a gene. The CDR3 is made up of 15 amino acids. Germline values: CDR1 SGHND, CDR2 FRSKSL. The CDR3 DNA, read in part, is TGTGCCAGCAGCTCCCCGGGACTGGGGGCAGAAACGCTGTAT. Translating it yields CASSSPGLGAETLY. In full, the CDR3 is CASSSPGLGAETLYF.

Relative to its sample, this clone is medium-sized. The gene names here belong to mouse. The read gets to within 1 residue of the CDR3 end, and the germline J gene fills in the rest. This chain links TRBV23 with TRBJ2-7. The CDR3 spans 11 residues. Germline V lookup: CDR1 KGHTA, CDR2 FQNQQP. CDR3 bases read: TGCTCCAGCAGTCGGGATGGGGAACAGTAC. Translated: CSSSRDGEQY. The full CDR3 protein is CSSSRDGEQYF.

In regard to this clone: These gene names are mouse names. The read falls 1 residue short of the CDR3 end, and the missing part is taken from the germline J gene. The chain is built from TRBV15 and TRBJ2-4, with D possibly matching TRBD1 (6 bases). V was trimmed by 6 bases and J by 0 bases, leaving 7 bases between them. CDR1 and CDR2 (germline): SGHND, FRSKSL. The CDR3 spans 13 residues. Partial CDR3 DNA: TGTGCCAGCAGCCAGGGGAGTCAAAACACCTTGTAC. This sequence encodes CASSQGSQNTLY. The CDR3 in its entirety is CASSQGSQNTLYF. Complete variable domain (other parts from reference TRBV15 and TRBJ2-4): DAGVTQTPRHEVAEKGQTIILKCEPVSGHNDLFWYRQTKIQGLELLSYFRSKSLMEDGGAFKDRFKAEMLNSSFSTLKIQPTEPKDSAVYLCASSQGSQNTLYFGAGTRLSVL.

In the case of this clone: Mouse germline and gene names are used. The read halts 1 residue ahead of the CDR3 end, with the missing end drawn from the germline J gene. The chain links TRBV26 to TRBJ2-2, with 7 bases aligning to TRBD2. The CDR3 is made up of 14 amino acids. The V segment lost 6 bases and the J segment 3 bases; nucleotides outside the gene matches: 4. Per the germline V gene, CDR1 is KGHPV and CDR2 is FQNQEV (reference sequence). The CDR3 reads CASRRLGDTGQLYF. Partial CDR3 DNA: TGTGCCAGCAGGCGACTGGGCGACACCGGGCAGCTCTAC.

As concerns this clone: The gene names given are mouse names. The sequenced part of the CDR3 DNA is TGTGCCAGCAGCTTTGGGACTGGGGGGACTAACTATGCTGAGCAGTTC. It yields the protein CASSFGTGGTNYAEQF. The CDR3 as a whole reads CASSFGTGGTNYAEQFF. This chain connects TRBV4 to TRBJ2-1; 12 nucleotides agree with TRBD2. The CDR3 goes on 1 residue after the read ends, and that part is filled in from the germline J gene. J lost 0 bases, V lost 4 bases, and 4 bases had no gene match. Germline lookup yields CDR1 LGHDT and CDR2 YNNKQL (reference sequence). The CDR3 extends over 17 amino acids. Together with reference TRBV4 and TRBJ2-1, the CDR3 gives the full variable domain: ETAVFQTPNYHVTQVGNEVSFNCKQTLGHDTMYWYKQDSKKLLKIMFSYNNKQLIVNETVPRRFSPQSSDKAHLNLRIKSVEPEDSAVYLCASSFGTGGTNYAEQFFGPGTRLTVL.

To note about this clone: Mouse gene names apply. Sequencing ends 1 residue short of the CDR3 end; the germline J gene provides the rest. The V and J genes are TRBV3 and TRBJ2-3; TRBD1 matches 9 bases. CDR3 length: 15 amino acids. V was pared by 3 bases and J by 3 bases, with 4 bases of the junction left unmatched. CDR1 and CDR2 (germline): SNHLY, FYNGKV (reference sequence). Here the CDR3 reads CASSFGTGRAETLYF. The covered CDR3 bases are TGTGCCAGCAGCTTTGGGACAGGGAGGGCAGAAACGCTGTAT.

This clone has more than one count but fewer than ten. Gene names and germline refer to mouse. The CDR3 extends 1 residue past the end of the read, so its final part is completed from the germline J gene. The chain carries TRBV13-1 and TRBJ1-3; 8 bases agree with TRBD1. This CDR3 region has 14 residues. The junction had 2 bases not matched to a gene; V was cut back by 3 bases and J by 3 bases. In germline, CDR1 is NSHNY, CDR2 SYGAGN. CDR3 DNA, as far as it was read: TGTGCCAGCAGTGTTACAGGGGGTGGAAATACGCTCTAT. This translates into CASSVTGGGNTLY. The whole CDR3 protein is CASSVTGGGNTLYF.

Worth noting for this clone: The listed genes are named as in mouse. Read coverage stops 1 residue before the CDR3 terminus; the germline J gene supplies the remainder. The V call is TRBV5, the J call TRBJ1-1; possible D gene TRBD1, 5 bases. V dropped 0 bases and J dropped 4 bases, with 12 bases sitting between them. CDR3 length: 15 residues. Germline V CDR1 and CDR2: LGHNA, YNLKQL (reference sequence). CDR3 bases read: TGTGCCAGCAGCCAAGATGAGGGAGGGGTCACAGAAGTCTTC. Translating gives CASSQDEGGVTEVF. The CDR3 reads in full as CASSQDEGGVTEVFF.

As regards this clone: One junction end does not reproduce the germline sequence, and a read error may be involved. All gene names here are mouse names. The read ends 1 residue early relative to the CDR3; the germline J gene fills the gap. This chain joins TRBV12-1 and TRBJ1-1; 9 bases map to TRBD1. CDR1 SGHSN and CDR2 HYEKVE come from the germline V gene. This CDR3 region has 13 residues. CDR3 loop: CASSLDRGAEVFF. Partial CDR3 DNA: TGTGCCAGCTCACTCGACAGGGGGGCAGAGGTCTTC. The full variable domain, completed using reference TRBV12-1 and TRBJ1-1, is DSGVVQSPRHIIKEKGGRSVLTCIPISGHSNVVWYQQTLGKELKFLIQHYEKVERDKGFLPSRFSVQQFDDYHSEMNMSALELEDSAMYFCASSLDRGAEVFFGKGTRLTVV.

Concerning this clone: Here the gene names and germline are mouse. The sequenced fragment ends 1 residue before the CDR3 boundary, so the rest is inferred from the germline J gene. The chain combines TRBV19 with TRBJ2-1; TRBD2 matches at 9 bases. The length of the CDR3 is 14 residues. Germline V lookup: CDR1 FNHDT, CDR2 SITEND (reference sequence). The ends lost 4 bases at V and 3 bases at J; junction bases unmatched: 2. The sequenced part of the CDR3 DNA is TGTGCCAGCAGTGTGACTGGGGGCTATGCTGAGCAGTTC. It codes for CASSVTGGYAEQF. Given in full, the CDR3 is CASSVTGGYAEQFF.

This clone is medium-sized within its sample. Genes here carry mouse names. The read terminates 1 residue ahead of where the CDR3 ends, so the germline J gene completes it. The gene calls are TRBV26 and TRBJ2-7, with D tentatively TRBD1 (6 bases). V gave up 2 bases and J gave up 7 bases, with 15 bases separating them. CDR1 KGHPV and CDR2 FQNQEV come from the germline V gene (reference sequence). The CDR3 totals 14 residues. The sequenced part of the CDR3 DNA is TGTGCCAGCAGTCTGCCCTCAGGGAGGGGGGAACAGTAC. Protein sequence: CASSLPSGRGEQY. The entire CDR3 reads CASSLPSGRGEQYF.

About this clone: Germline and genes here are mouse. The CDR3 is cut off 1 residue early in the read; its end comes from the germline J gene. The chain uses TRBV2 and TRBJ2-1; maybe TRBD2 (7 bases). Looked up from germline, CDR1 is LGHNA and CDR2 is YSYQKL. V was cut by 0 bases and J by 7 bases, with 13 bases left in between. There are 15 residues in the CDR3. This chain's CDR3 is CASSQDRGAGAEQFF. The CDR3 DNA, read in part, is TGTGCCAGCAGCCAAGATAGGGGGGCAGGGGCTGAGCAGTTC.

As concerns this clone: Mouse gene names apply. From the germline J gene comes the end of the CDR3, since the read stops 1 residue before it. V is TRBV29 and J is TRBJ2-7; TRBD2 matches at 10 bases. Germline values: CDR1 MSHET, CDR2 SYDVDS. V gave up 4 bases and J gave up 7 bases; unmatched junction bases: 1. CDR3 length: 12 amino acids. CDR3 loop: CASSWTGGEQYF. The CDR3 DNA, read in part, is TGTGCTAGCAGTTGGACTGGGGGCGAACAGTAC. The entire variable domain, with the rest obtained from reference TRBV29 and TRBJ2-7, is as follows: DMKVTQMPRYLIKRMGENVLLECGQDMSHETMYWYRQDPGLGLQLIYISYDVDSNSEGDIPKGYRVSRKKREHFSLILDSAKTNQTSVYFCASSWTGGEQYFGPGTRLTVL.

The sample holds a few counts of this clone. All gene names here are mouse names. The read terminates 1 residue before the CDR3 end, so the remaining end is supplied by the germline J gene. The chain is built from TRBV1 and TRBJ1-1, with D unresolved. The length of the CDR3 is 13 residues. Trimming removed 1 base from V and 3 bases from J, with 6 bases in between. Germline V CDR1 and CDR2: NSQYPW, LRSPGD (reference sequence). The CDR3 bases that were read are TGCACCTGCAGTGCAGGGGCGGACACAGAAGTCTTC. This sequence encodes CTCSAGADTEVF. The CDR3, in full, reads CTCSAGADTEVFF.

To note about this clone: Germline and genes here are mouse. The CDR3 goes on 1 residue after the read ends, and that part is filled in from the germline J gene. J is TRBJ1-2 and V is TRBV3; no definite D call. CDR3 length: 13 amino acids. Trimming cost V 4 bases and J 0 bases, with 6 bases left between them. CDR1 and CDR2 (germline): SNHLY, FYNGKV (reference sequence). This CDR3 is CASSSLPNSDYTF. CDR3 bases read: TGTGCCAGCAGCTCTCTCCCAAACTCCGACTACACC.